This T cell receptor beta chain was captured in a study of blood T cell repertoires in COVID-19. Turning to the study itself: Acute and convalescent COVID-19 specimens originated in the United States, Italy and Spain.

The germline V gene encodes CDR1 LGHNA and CDR2 YSLEER. Trimming cost V 1 base and J 0 bases, with 11 bases left between them. This CDR3 contains 16 residues. TCRdb keeps only in-frame clones here, not all; method: immunoSEQ multiplex PCR. Among 200,000 to 300,000 clones listed, approximately 87% were seen once. The gene calls are TRBV4-3 and TRBJ2-3; D is ambiguous. This TCR derives from a man in his sixties with acute or convalescent COVID-19. Source material: peripheral blood. The CDR3 DNA reads as TGCGCCAGCAGCCAAGTCACGGAGTGGAGCACAGATACGCAGTATTTT. Translation gives CASSQVTEWSTDTQYF.